This T cell receptor beta chain was sequenced in a study of molecular identifiers for immune sequencing clone quantification. Study observations and caveats: Effector cells had over 98% of their molecules in clones above 20 RNA copies, while naive cells had under 1%.

This clonotype was picked up many times. Its target is not known. Previously published methods and listed TCR primers were used for the bulk TCR libraries. In TCRdb, the PCR reads were re-called with MiXCR into one record per CDR3 protein. The table has 600,000 to 650,000 distinct CDR3 sequences, just under 20% seen once. Germline CDR1 and CDR2: MDHEN and SYDVKM. This CDR3 has 16 amino acids. J gave up 7 bases and V 4 bases, and 12 bases lay outside the gene matches. Source material for naive CD8 libraries was about 19,000 to 1,000,000 sorted cells, with 10%, 30% or 50% RNA. CD8+CD4-CCR7+CD45RA+ cells were sorted as naive CD8 T cells.

The TCR sequence derives from a human donor in good health. Some libraries in this study had Jurkat cell RNA spiked in. The sequenced sample was naive CD8+ T cells from blood, with Jurkat cell RNA spiked in. Regarding subset: FACS-sorted CD8+CD4-CCR7+CD45RA+ naive T cells. The rearrangement joins TRBV28 to TRBJ2-7; TRBD2 matches 11 bases. The CDR3 region has the DNA TGTGCCAGCAGTTCCCCTGCACTAGCGGGAGTGGAGGAGCAGTACTTC. It codes for CASSSPALAGVEEQYF.